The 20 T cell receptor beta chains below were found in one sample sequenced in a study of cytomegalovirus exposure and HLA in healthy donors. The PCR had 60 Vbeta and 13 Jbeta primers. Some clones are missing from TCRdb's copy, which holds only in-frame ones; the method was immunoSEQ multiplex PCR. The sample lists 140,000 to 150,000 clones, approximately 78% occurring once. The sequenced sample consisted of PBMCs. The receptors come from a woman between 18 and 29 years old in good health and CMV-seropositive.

The CDR3 loop is CASTGSKNQPQHF. The CDR3 region has the DNA TGTGCCAGCACCGGGAGTAAAAATCAGCCCCAGCATTTT. The genes are TRBV6-6 and TRBJ1-5, with D uncertain. CDR3 length: 13 amino acids. The V gene's germline CDR1 is MNHNY and CDR2 SVGAGI (reference sequence). Trimming cost V 7 bases and J 4 bases, with 11 bases left between them.

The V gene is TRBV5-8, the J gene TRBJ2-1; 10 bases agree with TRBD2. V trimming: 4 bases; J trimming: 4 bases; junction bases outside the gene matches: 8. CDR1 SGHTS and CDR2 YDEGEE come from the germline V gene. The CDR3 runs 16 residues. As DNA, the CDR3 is TGTGCCAGCAGCCTTGGAGCGGGGGGGCGGTACAATGAGCAGTTCTTC. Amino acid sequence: CASSLGAGGRYNEQFF.

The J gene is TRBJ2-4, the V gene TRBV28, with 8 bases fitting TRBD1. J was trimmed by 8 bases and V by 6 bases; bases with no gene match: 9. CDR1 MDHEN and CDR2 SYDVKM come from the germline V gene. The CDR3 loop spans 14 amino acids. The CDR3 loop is CASSTTGVRDIQYF. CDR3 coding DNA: TGTGCCAGCAGCACGACAGGGGTGAGGGACATTCAGTACTTC.

In nucleotides, the CDR3 is TGTGCCAGCAGCTTATATAGGGACTCAAAACGGTACAATGAGCAGTTCTTC. This translates into CASSLYRDSKRYNEQFF. J is TRBJ2-1 and V is TRBV7-8, with D possibly matching TRBD2 (6 bases). The CDR3 is 17 amino acids. The germline V gene has CDR1 SGHVS and CDR2 FQNEAQ. The V gene lost 2 bases and the J gene lost 4 bases, with 18 bases spanning the gap. Supplemented by reference TRBV7-8 and TRBJ2-1, the full variable domain reads GAGVSQSPRYKVAKRGQDVALRCDPISGHVSLFWYQQALGQGPEFLTYFQNEAQLDKSGLPSDRFFAERPEGSVSTLKIQRTQQEDSAVYLCASSLYRDSKRYNEQFFGPGTRLTVL.

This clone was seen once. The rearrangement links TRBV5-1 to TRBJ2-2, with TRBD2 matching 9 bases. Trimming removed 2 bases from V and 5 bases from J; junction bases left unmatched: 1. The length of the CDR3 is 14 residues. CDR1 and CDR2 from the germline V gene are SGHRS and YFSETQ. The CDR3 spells CASSFAGGTGELFF. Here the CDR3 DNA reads TGCGCCAGCAGCTTTGCGGGGGGGACCGGGGAGCTGTTTTTT.

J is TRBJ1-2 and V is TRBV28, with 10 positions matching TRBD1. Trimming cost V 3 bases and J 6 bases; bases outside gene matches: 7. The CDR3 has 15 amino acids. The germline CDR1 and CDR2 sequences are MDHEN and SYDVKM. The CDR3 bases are TGTGCCAGCAGTTTCTCAATGACAGGGGGCAATGGCTACACCTTC. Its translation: CASSFSMTGGNGYTF.

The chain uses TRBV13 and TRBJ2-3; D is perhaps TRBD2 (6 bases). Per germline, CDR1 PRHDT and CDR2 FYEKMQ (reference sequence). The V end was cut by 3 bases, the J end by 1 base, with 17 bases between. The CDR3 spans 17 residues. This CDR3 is CASSLGASTGGTDTQYF. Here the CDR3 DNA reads TGTGCCAGCAGCTTGGGAGCGTCTACGGGGGGCACAGATACGCAGTATTTT.

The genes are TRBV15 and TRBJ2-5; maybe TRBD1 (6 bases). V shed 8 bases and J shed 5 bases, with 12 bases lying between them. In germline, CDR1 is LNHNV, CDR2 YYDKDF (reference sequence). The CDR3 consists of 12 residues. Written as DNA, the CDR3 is TGTGCCACCGCGAGGGGACACGAGACCCAGTACTTC. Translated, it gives CATARGHETQYF.

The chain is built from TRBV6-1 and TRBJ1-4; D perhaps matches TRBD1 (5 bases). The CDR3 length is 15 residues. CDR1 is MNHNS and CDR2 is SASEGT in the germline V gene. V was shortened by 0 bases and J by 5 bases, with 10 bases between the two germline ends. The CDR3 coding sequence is TGTGCCAGCAGTGAAGCCCAGGGAGGGAATGAAAAACTGTTTTTT. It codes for CASSEAQGGNEKLFF.

The CDR3 sequence is CASSPQETTHNEQFF. CDR3 coding DNA: TGTGCCAGCTCACCACAGGAGACTACACACAATGAGCAGTTCTTC. V is TRBV18 and J is TRBJ2-1; D might be TRBD2 (5 bases). The ends were cut back, 1 base at V and 5 bases at J, with 12 bases in the middle. Germline CDR1 KGHSH, CDR2 LQKENI. The CDR3 extends over 15 amino acids.

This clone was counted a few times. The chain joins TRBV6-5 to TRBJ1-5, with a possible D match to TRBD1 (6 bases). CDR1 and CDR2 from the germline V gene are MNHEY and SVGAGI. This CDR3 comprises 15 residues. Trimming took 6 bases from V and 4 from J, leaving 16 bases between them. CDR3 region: CASRQFRDTNQPQHF. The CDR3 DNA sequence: TGTGCCAGCAGACAATTCCGGGACACAAATCAGCCCCAGCATTTT.

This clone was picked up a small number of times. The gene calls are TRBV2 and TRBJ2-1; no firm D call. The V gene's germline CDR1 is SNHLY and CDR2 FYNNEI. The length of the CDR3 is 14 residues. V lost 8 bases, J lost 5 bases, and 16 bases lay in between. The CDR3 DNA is TGTGCCAGCGAAGACCCTACTATCAACAATGAGCAGTTCTTC. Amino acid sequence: CASEDPTINNEQFF.

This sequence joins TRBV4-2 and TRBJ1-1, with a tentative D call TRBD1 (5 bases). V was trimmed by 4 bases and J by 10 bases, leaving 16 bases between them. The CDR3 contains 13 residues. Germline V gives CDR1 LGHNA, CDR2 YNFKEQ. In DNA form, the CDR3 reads TGTGCCAGCAGCCCAACTGAGTTTCAGGGAGCTTTCTTT. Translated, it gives CASSPTEFQGAFF.

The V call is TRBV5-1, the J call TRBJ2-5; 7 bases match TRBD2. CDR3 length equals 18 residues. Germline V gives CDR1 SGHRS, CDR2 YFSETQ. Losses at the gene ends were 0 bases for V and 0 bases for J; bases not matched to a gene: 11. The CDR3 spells CASSLGATGTTYQETQYF. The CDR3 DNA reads TGCGCCAGCAGCTTGGGGGCGACCGGGACTACGTACCAAGAGACCCAGTACTTC.

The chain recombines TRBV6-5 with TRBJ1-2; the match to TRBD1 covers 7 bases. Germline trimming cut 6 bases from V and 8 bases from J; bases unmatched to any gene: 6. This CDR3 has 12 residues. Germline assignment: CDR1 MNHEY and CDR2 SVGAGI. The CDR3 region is CASRRQGSGYTF. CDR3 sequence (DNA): TGTGCCAGCAGAAGACAGGGAAGCGGCTACACCTTC.

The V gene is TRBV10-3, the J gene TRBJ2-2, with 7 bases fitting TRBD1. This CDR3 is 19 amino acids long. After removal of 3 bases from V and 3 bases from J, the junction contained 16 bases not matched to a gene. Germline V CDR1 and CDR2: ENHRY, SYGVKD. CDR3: CAISEQVVGRGMDTGELFF. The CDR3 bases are TGTGCCATCAGTGAACAGGTCGTGGGCAGGGGGATGGACACCGGGGAGCTGTTTTTT.

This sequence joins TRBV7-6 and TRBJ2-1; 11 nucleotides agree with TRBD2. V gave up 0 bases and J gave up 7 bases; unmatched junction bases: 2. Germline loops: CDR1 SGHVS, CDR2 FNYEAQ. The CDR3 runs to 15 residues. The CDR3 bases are TGTGCCAGCAGCTTAGCTAGCGGGGGGGGAAATGAGCAGTTCTTC. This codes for CASSLASGGGNEQFF.

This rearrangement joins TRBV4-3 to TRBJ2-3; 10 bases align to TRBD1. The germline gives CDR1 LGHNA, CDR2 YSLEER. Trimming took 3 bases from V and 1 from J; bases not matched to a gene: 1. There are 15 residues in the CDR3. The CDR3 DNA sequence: TGCGCCAGCAGCCATGGGACAGGGGGCACAGATACGCAGTATTTT. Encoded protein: CASSHGTGGTDTQYF.

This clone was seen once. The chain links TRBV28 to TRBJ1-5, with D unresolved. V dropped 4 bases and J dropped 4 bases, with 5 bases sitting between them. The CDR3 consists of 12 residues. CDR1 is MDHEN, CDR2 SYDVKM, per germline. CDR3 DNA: TGTGCCAGCAGTTCATTTAATCAGCCCCAGCATTTT. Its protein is CASSSFNQPQHF.

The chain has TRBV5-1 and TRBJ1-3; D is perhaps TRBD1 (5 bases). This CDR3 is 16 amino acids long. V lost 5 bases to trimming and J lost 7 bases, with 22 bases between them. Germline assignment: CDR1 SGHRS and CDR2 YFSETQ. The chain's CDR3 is CASSPDSLPDGNTIYF. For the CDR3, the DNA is TGCGCCAGCAGTCCCGACAGCCTACCAGACGGGAACACCATATATTTT.